The 11 T cell receptor beta chains below were found in one sample sequenced in a study of T cells in Graves' hyperthyroidism and ophthalmopathy. Amplified regions were TCR beta CDR3 sequences from RNA transcripts. First-round RT-PCR with HTBI primers amplified the TCR CDR3 region. Via MiXCR, TCRdb re-called the multiplex PCR reads, giving one row per CDR3 protein. In the table there are over 650,000 distinct CDR3 sequences, 45% of which are singletons. The specimen sequenced was peripheral blood or thyroid tissue (not recorded which). These receptor sequences come from an adult man with Graves' disease, either hyperthyroidism or ophthalmopathy (not recorded which).

On this clonotype: This may arise from a read error, as a much more abundant clone is one base away. This chain connects TRBV7-9 to TRBJ2-2; 15 nucleotides align to TRBD2. This CDR3 has 18 residues. Looked up from germline, CDR1 is SEHNR and CDR2 is FQNEAQ (reference sequence). For the CDR3, the DNA is TGTGCCAGCAGGGGAGGACTAGCGGGAGGGAGCCGAACCGGGGAGCCGTTTTTT. It is translated as CASRGGLAGGSRTGEPFF. Full variable domain (remainder filled in from reference TRBV7-9 and TRBJ2-2): DTGVSQNPRHKITKRGQNVTFRCDPISEHNRLYWYRQTLGQGPEFLTYFQNEAQLEKSRLLSDRFSAERPKGSFSTLEIQRTEQGDSAMYLCASRGGLAGGSRTGEPFFGEGSRLTVL.

In its sample, this clonotype was seen many times. This chain uses TRBV5-1 with TRBJ2-7; D uncertain. The CDR3 extends over 12 amino acids. Trimming pared 5 bases from V and 7 bases from J, leaving 13 bases between. Germline V gene data show CDR1 as SGHRS and CDR2 as YFSETQ. As DNA, the CDR3 is TGCGCCAGCAGTGATTCAGTGGGTGAGCAGTACTTC. Protein: CASSDSVGEQYF.

This clonotype has a handful of counts. V is TRBV5-4 and J is TRBJ2-7, with 11 bases identical to TRBD2. Germline trimming cut 3 bases from V and 2 bases from J; bases unmatched to any gene: 4. The CDR3 consists of 15 residues. The germline V gene has CDR1 SGHNT and CDR2 YYREEE (reference sequence). The DNA for the CDR3 is TGTGCCAGCAGCTGGGGGACTAGCGGTACCTACGAGCAGTACTTC. It codes for CASSWGTSGTYEQYF.

This chain uses TRBV29-1 with TRBJ1-1; TRBD1 might be the D (6 bases). The germline gives CDR1 SQVTM, CDR2 ANQGSEA. The V end lost 8 bases, the J end lost 1 base, and 17 bases lay between the germline ends. The CDR3 sequence is 14 residues long. The CDR3 reads CSTSTTGRNTEAFF. CDR3 DNA: TGCAGCACATCAACGACAGGCCGGAACACTGAAGCTTTCTTT.

This clonotype was counted a single time. A junction boundary mismatches the germline segment, possibly from a read error. The chain joins TRBV20-1 to TRBJ1-6, with D unclear. The CDR3 runs 14 residues. CDR1 DFQATT and CDR2 SNEGSKA come from the germline V gene (reference sequence). The CDR3 coding sequence is TGCAGTACTAGACCACACGGAACTAATTCGCCCCTCCACTTT. The encoded protein is CSTRPHGTNSPLHF.

The CDR3 DNA sequence: TGTGCCAGCTTAGCAGGGGATCCTAACTATGGCTACACCTTC. Translation gives CASLAGDPNYGYTF. V usage is TRBV25-1 and J usage is TRBJ1-2; the D gene is possibly TRBD1 (6 bases). Germline V gives CDR1 MGHDK, CDR2 SYGVNS. The V and J ends lost 8 bases and 0 bases respectively, with 13 bases between them. This CDR3 region has 14 residues.

Of note for this clonotype: The junction departs from the called germline gene at one end, perhaps through a read error. J is TRBJ2-5 and V is TRBV10-2, with D unresolved. The CDR3 runs 14 residues. Looked up from germline, CDR1 is WSHSY and CDR2 is SAAADI. CDR3 protein: CASSEMRRQETQYF. CDR3 nucleotides: TGTGCCAGCAGTGAAATGAGAAGACAAGAGACCCAGTACTTC.

This chain uses TRBV9 with TRBJ1-6; the D is unclear. CDR3 size: 18 residues. Trimming cost V 0 bases and J 5 bases, with 18 bases left between them. Germline V gene lookup returns CDR1 SGDLS and CDR2 YYNGEE. CDR3: CASSVEGRALANNSPLHF. CDR3 in DNA: TGTGCCAGCAGCGTAGAAGGAAGGGCCCTAGCCAATAATTCACCCCTCCACTTT.

Points on this clonotype: Being one base from a much bigger clone, this may be a read error. The rearrangement joins TRBV7-9 to TRBJ1-1; weak D call: TRBD1 (5 bases). The V end lost 2 bases, the J end lost 4 bases, and 17 bases lay between the germline ends. The CDR3 runs 16 residues. Per germline, CDR1 SEHNR and CDR2 FQNEAQ (reference sequence). The DNA of the CDR3 is TGTGCCAGCAGCTTAAGTCAGGCAGGGAGGGCCACTGAAGCTTTCTTT. It is translated as CASSLSQAGRATEAFF.

This clonotype appeared a few times. This rearrangement joins TRBV12-3 or TRBV12-4 to TRBJ1-1, with D unresolved. The CDR3 is 14 residues long. V lost 6 bases and J 1 base, leaving 12 bases between the germline ends. Written as DNA, the CDR3 is TGTGCCAGCAGCCCCGGAGCTGGGAACACTGAAGCTTTCTTT. Its protein is CASSPGAGNTEAFF.

The rearrangement uses TRBV6-9 and TRBJ2-7; D not resolved. From germline, CDR1 is MNHGY and CDR2 SVAAGI. V was cut by 2 bases and J by 0 bases, with 8 bases left in between. The CDR3 contains 14 residues. The CDR3 sequence is CASSYQQISYEQYF. As DNA, the CDR3 is TGTGCCAGCAGTTATCAACAGATCTCCTACGAGCAGTACTTC.